The present TCR beta chain was sequenced within a study of shared clonotypes between healthy human individuals. The overall study: Each donor's CD8 memory used one plate, CD8 naive two, each CD4 subset three.

Trimming removed 6 bases from V and 4 bases from J, with 9 bases in between. The germline CDR1 and CDR2 sequences are MDHEN and SYDVKM. The CDR3 has 12 residues. Data came from immunoSEQ multiplex PCR; TCRdb stores just in-frame clones and leaves some out. Seen here are 1.6 million or so clones, 95% to 97% observed once, and the top ten hold roughly 1.2%. Both subsets, CD45RA+ naive and CD45RA-negative memory, were split from the CD4+ cells. Whole-study results and caveats: Generally, naive subsets came out with larger estimated richness than memory subsets.

This clone was picked up one time. Its matching antigen is unknown. The TCR sequence derives from a man aged 25 to 45 in good health. V is TRBV28 and J is TRBJ1-2, with D unresolved. The sample taken for sequencing was naive CD4+ T cells sorted from blood. Noted subset: CD45RA+ positively selected. CDR3 protein: CASRGSPYGYTF. The CDR3 DNA follows: TGTGCCAGCAGGGGATCCCCCTATGGCTACACCTTC.